This T cell receptor (beta chain) was captured in a study of technical replicates of blood from a few donors. The repertoire was sequenced with immunoSEQ multiplex PCR; TCRdb's copy has only in-frame clones and lacks some. The data contain just under 45,000 clones, 90% to 97% of them seen just once; the ten biggest clones take up approximately 0.35%. Trimming removed 8 bases at V and 6 bases at J, with 17 bases between. The CDR3 consists of 13 residues. Germline CDR1 MNHEY, CDR2 SVGAGI. The chain recombines TRBV6-5 with TRBJ2-7, with a weak D call TRBD2 (6 bases). Material for sequencing was T cells isolated from PBMCs. The sequence was obtained from a human donor in good health. DNA of the CDR3: TGTGCCAGCGAAGCGGGCGGGACGGCCGAGCAGTACTTC. Protein sequence: CASEAGGTAEQYF.